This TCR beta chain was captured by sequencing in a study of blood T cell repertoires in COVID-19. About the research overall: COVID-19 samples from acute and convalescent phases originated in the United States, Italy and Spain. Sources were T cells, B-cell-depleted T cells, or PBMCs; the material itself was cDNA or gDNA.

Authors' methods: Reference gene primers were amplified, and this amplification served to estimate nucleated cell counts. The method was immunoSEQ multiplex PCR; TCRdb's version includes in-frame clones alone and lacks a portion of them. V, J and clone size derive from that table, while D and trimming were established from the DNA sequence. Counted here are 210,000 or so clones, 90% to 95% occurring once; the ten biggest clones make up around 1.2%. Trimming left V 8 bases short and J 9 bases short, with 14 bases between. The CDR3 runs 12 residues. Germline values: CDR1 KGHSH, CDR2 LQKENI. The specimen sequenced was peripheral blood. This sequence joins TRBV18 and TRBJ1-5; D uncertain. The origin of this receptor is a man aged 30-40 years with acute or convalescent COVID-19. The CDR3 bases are TGTGCCAGCAGTGACGACCTAGGGCCCCAGCATTTT. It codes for CASSDDLGPQHF.